The 20 T cell receptor beta chains presented below share a single source sample, sequenced in a study of T cell changes during pregnancy in multiple sclerosis. Sequencing used immunoSEQ multiplex PCR; TCRdb keeps in-frame clones, though not all of them. The sample records about 60,000 clones, around 93% being singletons. The source material was CD8+ T cells from peripheral blood mononuclear cells, sampled in the second trimester of pregnancy. The origin of the receptors is a female donor with multiple sclerosis, enrolled in a pregnancy study.

This sequence joins TRBV4-1 and TRBJ1-2; 8 bases are shared with TRBD1. The CDR3 length is 15 residues. Germline V gene lookup returns CDR1 MGHRA and CDR2 YSYEKL. J gave up 3 bases and V 4 bases, and 7 bases lay outside the gene matches. The CDR3 DNA follows: TGCGCCAGCAGCCCAATGGACAGGGTGGACTATGGCTACACCTTC. It specifies CASSPMDRVDYGYTF.

The chain recombines TRBV29-1 with TRBJ1-2, with 8 bases that match TRBD1. Germline V lookup: CDR1 SQVTM, CDR2 ANQGSEA. Losses at the gene ends were 7 bases for V and 8 bases for J; bases not matched to a gene: 6. The CDR3 is made up of 11 amino acids. The CDR3 sequence: CSDLGQGGYTF. CDR3 DNA sequence: TGCAGCGACCTAGGACAGGGAGGCTACACCTTC.

The rearrangement links TRBV4-1 to TRBJ2-1; no clear D gene. Trimming removed 0 bases from V and 3 bases from J, with 3 bases in between. CDR1 is MGHRA, CDR2 YSYEKL, per germline. There are 13 residues in the CDR3. The CDR3 bases are TGCGCCAGCAGCCAAGACTTCTACAATGAGCAGTTCTTC. Its protein is CASSQDFYNEQFF.

The V gene is TRBV10-3, the J gene TRBJ2-2; D uncertain. V was shortened by 3 bases and J by 3 bases, with 5 bases between the two germline ends. The CDR3 extends over 13 amino acids. Germline V gives CDR1 ENHRY, CDR2 SYGVKD. DNA of the CDR3: TGTGCCATCAGTGAACAGTACACCGGGGAGCTGTTTTTT. Residues: CAISEQYTGELFF.

This sequence joins TRBV27 and TRBJ1-4; 9 bases agree with TRBD1. This CDR3 comprises 17 residues. V dropped 7 bases and J dropped 4; count of bases not matched to a gene: 13. Germline V gene data show CDR1 as MNHEY and CDR2 as SMNVEV (reference sequence). The CDR3 spells CASTGGQGLMGNEKLFF. The CDR3 DNA follows: TGTGCCAGCACCGGGGGACAGGGTCTGATGGGTAATGAAAAACTGTTTTTT.

This chain connects TRBV29-1 to TRBJ2-7; tentatively, D is TRBD2 (6 bases). V was clipped by 3 bases and J by 4 bases, with 13 bases between them. There are 13 residues in the CDR3. Germline lookup yields CDR1 SQVTM and CDR2 ANQGSEA. CDR3 DNA sequence: TGCAGCGTTGAGTATGGTGGGGGGTACGAGCAGTACTTC. It codes for CSVEYGGGYEQYF.

The V call is TRBV9, the J call TRBJ1-6, with TRBD1 as a possible D gene (5 bases). CDR1 is SGDLS, CDR2 YYNGEE, per germline. The CDR3 consists of 16 residues. V was clipped by 0 bases and J by 8 bases, with 15 bases between them. CDR3 DNA sequence: TGTGCCAGCAGCGTAGGGGAGGAGCCGGGGCATTCACCCCTCCACTTT. As protein: CASSVGEEPGHSPLHF.

V gene TRBV2 combines with J gene TRBJ2-7, with D maybe TRBD1 (5 bases). CDR1 and CDR2 (germline): SNHLY, FYNNEI. Trimming took off 10 bases at V and 6 bases at J, with 19 bases between the two ends. CDR3 size: 13 residues. The CDR3 region is CATLIPHRREQYF. In DNA form, the CDR3 reads TGTGCCACCCTGATCCCCCACAGGCGCGAGCAGTACTTC. Complete variable domain (other parts from reference TRBV2 and TRBJ2-7): EPEVTQTPSHQVTQMGQEVILRCVPISNHLYFYWYRQILGQKVEFLVSFYNNEISEKSEIFDDQFSVERPDGSNFTLKIRSTKLEDSAMYFCATLIPHRREQYFGPGTRLTVT.

The V call is TRBV4-1, the J call TRBJ2-2; 9 bases align to TRBD2. The CDR3 loop spans 18 amino acids. The V gene's germline CDR1 is MGHRA and CDR2 YSYEKL. The V gene end was trimmed by 4 bases and the J gene end by 2 bases; junction bases not matched to a gene: 11. The CDR3 sequence: CASSPKSGLAGNTGELFF. CDR3 coding DNA: TGCGCCAGCAGCCCCAAATCAGGGCTAGCGGGAAACACCGGGGAGCTGTTTTTT.

J is TRBJ2-1 and V is TRBV5-1; D is perhaps TRBD1 (5 bases). Trimming stripped 2 bases from V and 4 bases from J, with 19 bases between. The CDR3 is 17 amino acids. Germline values: CDR1 SGHRS, CDR2 YFSETQ. The CDR3 sequence is CASSFHTTVPDYNEQFF. The CDR3 bases are TGCGCCAGCAGCTTCCACACGACAGTCCCTGATTACAATGAGCAGTTCTTC.

Only one count was recorded for this clone. This chain uses TRBV5-1 with TRBJ2-1; 10 bases are shared with TRBD1. Germline V gives CDR1 SGHRS, CDR2 YFSETQ. Trimming removed 4 bases from V and 5 bases from J; junction bases left unmatched: 15. This CDR3 comprises 18 residues. In DNA, the CDR3 is TGCGCCAGCAGCCCGTACCCGACAGGGGGCGGGCATAACAATGAGCAGTTCTTC. Amino acids: CASSPYPTGGGHNNEQFF.

This chain links TRBV2 with TRBJ2-2; 8 positions match TRBD2. CDR1 and CDR2 from the germline V gene are SNHLY and FYNNEI. The CDR3 runs to 15 residues. Trimming at V came to 11 bases and at J to 2 bases, leaving 10 bases not matched to a gene. The CDR3 region has the DNA TGTGCCTTACAAGCGGGGGCCCTCAACACCGGGGAGCTGTTTTTT. Protein sequence: CALQAGALNTGELFF.

The chain recombines TRBV29-1 with TRBJ2-5, with 8 bases matching TRBD1. The germline V gene has CDR1 SQVTM and CDR2 ANQGSEA. Germline trimming cut 2 bases from V and 2 bases from J; bases unmatched to any gene: 7. This CDR3 is 15 amino acids long. The chain's CDR3 is CSVEFPGQVQETQYF. In nucleotides, the CDR3 is TGCAGCGTTGAATTTCCGGGACAGGTTCAAGAGACCCAGTACTTC.

A few counts support this clone. The chain combines TRBV4-3 with TRBJ2-5; 11 bases are shared with TRBD1. Germline loops: CDR1 LGHNA, CDR2 YSLEER. The V segment lost 1 base and the J segment 6 bases; nucleotides outside the gene matches: 7. The CDR3 has 16 residues. The DNA for the CDR3 is TGCGCCAGCAGCCAAGGTCCCGGGACAGGGGGGCAGACCCAGTACTTC. This codes for CASSQGPGTGGQTQYF.

This clone was picked up a small number of times. The chain has TRBV7-8 and TRBJ2-7; D may be TRBD2 (5 bases). V was shortened by 0 bases and J by 0 bases, with 12 bases between the two germline ends. The CDR3 has 16 residues. Looked up from germline, CDR1 is SGHVS and CDR2 is FQNEAQ. CDR3 protein: CASSLASSPSSYEQYF. CDR3 nucleotides: TGTGCCAGCAGCTTAGCCTCTAGCCCCAGCTCCTACGAGCAGTACTTC.

This clone was seen only once. V is TRBV19 and J is TRBJ2-1; 10 bases fit TRBD2. Germline V gives CDR1 LNHDA, CDR2 SQIVND (reference sequence). Trimming at V came to 7 bases and at J to 4 bases, leaving 7 bases not matched to a gene. The CDR3 totals 15 residues. The CDR3 DNA is TGTGCCAGTAATCCTAGCGGGAGTAGATACAATGAGCAGTTCTTC. Amino acids: CASNPSGSRYNEQFF.

This clone was seen more than once but under ten times. This sequence joins TRBV7-9 and TRBJ1-3, with TRBD1 matching 8 bases. The V segment lost 5 bases and the J segment 0 bases; nucleotides outside the gene matches: 6. CDR1 SEHNR and CDR2 FQNEAQ come from the germline V gene (reference sequence). This CDR3 is 16 amino acids long. The CDR3 sequence is CASSQGQAFSGNTIYF. The DNA of the CDR3 is TGTGCCAGCAGCCAGGGACAGGCGTTCTCTGGAAACACCATATATTTT.

This clone occurred a few times. The chain uses TRBV27 and TRBJ2-5, with 11 bases that match TRBD2. Trimming removed 4 bases from V and 4 bases from J; junction bases left unmatched: 5. CDR1 is MNHEY and CDR2 is SMNVEV in the germline V gene (reference sequence). The CDR3 runs to 15 residues. The CDR3 DNA follows: TGTGCCAGCAGTTCGACTAGCGGGGCCCCAGAGACCCAGTACTTC. Translated, it gives CASSSTSGAPETQYF.

This clone was counted a single time. This chain joins TRBV9 and TRBJ2-3; the D gene is possibly TRBD2 (5 bases). The CDR3 extends over 14 amino acids. The germline gives CDR1 SGDLS, CDR2 YYNGEE. V was pared by 3 bases and J by 2 bases, with 10 bases between. The CDR3 sequence: CASSAGGLTDTQYF. CDR3 DNA: TGTGCCAGCAGCGCCGGCGGACTCACAGATACGCAGTATTTT.

The V call is TRBV7-7, the J call TRBJ1-2; the D is unclear. The CDR3 contains 14 residues. Germline assignment: CDR1 SSHAT and CDR2 FNYEAQ (reference sequence). V shed 5 bases and J shed 7 bases, with 17 bases lying between them. CDR3 DNA: TGTGCCAGCAGCCCCTTGGTTGTTACTAGTGGCTACACCTTC. This codes for CASSPLVVTSGYTF.